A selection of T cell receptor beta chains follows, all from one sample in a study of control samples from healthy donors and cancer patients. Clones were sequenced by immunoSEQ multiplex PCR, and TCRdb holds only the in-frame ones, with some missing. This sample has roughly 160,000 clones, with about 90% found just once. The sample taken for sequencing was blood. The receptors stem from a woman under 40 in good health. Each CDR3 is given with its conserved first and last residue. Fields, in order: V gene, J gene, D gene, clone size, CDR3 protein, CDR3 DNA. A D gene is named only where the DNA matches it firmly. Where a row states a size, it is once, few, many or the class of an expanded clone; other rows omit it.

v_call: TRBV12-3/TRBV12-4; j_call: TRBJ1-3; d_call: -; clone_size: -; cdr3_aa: CASSLIRNTIYF; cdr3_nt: TGTGCCAGCAGTTTAATAAGAAACACCATATATTTT
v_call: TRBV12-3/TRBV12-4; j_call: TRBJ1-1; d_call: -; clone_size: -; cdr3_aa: CASSRDRSTEAFF; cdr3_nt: TGTGCCAGCAGTCGCGACAGGTCCACTGAAGCTTTCTTT
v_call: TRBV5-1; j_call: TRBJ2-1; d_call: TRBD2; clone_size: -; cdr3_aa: CASSLETGGWNEQFF; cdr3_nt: TGCGCCAGCAGCTTGGAAACGGGAGGCTGGAATGAGCAGTTCTTC
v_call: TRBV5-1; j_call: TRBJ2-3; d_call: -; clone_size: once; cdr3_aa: CASSFRGGTDTQYF; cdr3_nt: TGCGCCAGCAGCTTCCGGGGAGGTACAGATACGCAGTATTTT
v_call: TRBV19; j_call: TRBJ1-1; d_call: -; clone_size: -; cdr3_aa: CASSIRQDTEAFF; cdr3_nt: TGTGCCAGTAGTATCCGACAGGACACTGAAGCTTTCTTT
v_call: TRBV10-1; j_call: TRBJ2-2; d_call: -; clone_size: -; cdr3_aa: CASSDWGPGELFF; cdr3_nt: TGCGCCAGCAGTGACTGGGGTCCCGGGGAGCTGTTTTTT
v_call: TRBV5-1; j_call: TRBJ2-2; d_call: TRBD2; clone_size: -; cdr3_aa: CASSYGRGASNTGELFF; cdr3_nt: TGCGCCAGCAGCTATGGGCGGGGGGCTTCGAACACCGGGGAGCTGTTTTTT
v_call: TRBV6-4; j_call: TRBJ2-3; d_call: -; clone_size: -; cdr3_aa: CASSDSFTTPQYF; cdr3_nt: TGTGCCAGCAGTGACTCGTTTACGACTCCGCAGTATTTT
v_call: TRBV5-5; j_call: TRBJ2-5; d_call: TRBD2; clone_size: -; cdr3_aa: CASSLAPGGIDQTQYF; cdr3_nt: TGTGCCAGCAGCTTGGCCCCGGGGGGGATCGACCAGACCCAGTACTTC
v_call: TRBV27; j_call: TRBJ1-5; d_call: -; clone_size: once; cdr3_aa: CASSLGGSNQPQHF; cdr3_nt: TGTGCCAGCAGTTTAGGGGGGAGCAATCAGCCCCAGCATTTT
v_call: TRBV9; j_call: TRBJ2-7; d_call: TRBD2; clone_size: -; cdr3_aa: CASSPTSASYEQYF; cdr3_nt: TGTGCCAGCAGCCCGACTAGCGCCTCCTACGAGCAGTACTTC
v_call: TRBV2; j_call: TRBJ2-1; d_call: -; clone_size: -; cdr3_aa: CASGTGQSSYNEQFF; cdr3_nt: TGTGCCAGCGGGACCGGACAGTCATCCTACAATGAGCAGTTCTTC
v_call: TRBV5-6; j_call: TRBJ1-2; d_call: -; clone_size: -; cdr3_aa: CANSLNYGYTF; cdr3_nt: TGTGCCAACAGCTTGAACTATGGCTACACCTTC
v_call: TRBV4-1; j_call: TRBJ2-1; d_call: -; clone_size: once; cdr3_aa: CASSQDALGGKGNNEQFF; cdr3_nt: TGCGCCAGCAGCCAAGACGCTCTCGGGGGCAAGGGGAACAATGAGCAGTTCTTC
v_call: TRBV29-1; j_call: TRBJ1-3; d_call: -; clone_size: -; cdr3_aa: CSVEEQGRGNTIYF; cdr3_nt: TGCAGCGTTGAAGAACAGGGAAGGGGAAACACCATATATTTT
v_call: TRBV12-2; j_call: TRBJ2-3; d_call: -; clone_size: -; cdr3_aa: CASRPLAVSSTDTQYF; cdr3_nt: TGTGCAAGTCGCCCCCTGGCGGTTTCTAGCACAGATACGCAGTATTTT
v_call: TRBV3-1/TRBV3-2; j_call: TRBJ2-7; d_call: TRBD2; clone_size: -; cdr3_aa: CASRAGTSTYEQYF; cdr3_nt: TGTGCCAGCAGGGCCGGGACTAGCACCTACGAGCAGTACTTC
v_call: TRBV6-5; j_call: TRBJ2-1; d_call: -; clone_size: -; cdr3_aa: CASSLLGGTDNEQFF; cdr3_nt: TGTGCCAGCAGTCTACTGGGCGGGACCGACAATGAGCAGTTCTTC
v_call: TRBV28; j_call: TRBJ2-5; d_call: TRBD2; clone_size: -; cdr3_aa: CASSPRTSGTVRETQYF; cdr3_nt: TGTGCCAGCAGTCCTAGGACTAGCGGGACTGTTCGAGAGACCCAGTACTTC
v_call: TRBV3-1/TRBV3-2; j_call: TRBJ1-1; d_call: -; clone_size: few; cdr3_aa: CASRKSPDTEAFF; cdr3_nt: TGTGCCAGCAGGAAATCCCCGGACACTGAAGCTTTCTTT
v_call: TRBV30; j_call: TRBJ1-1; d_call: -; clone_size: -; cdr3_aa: CAWSDSYQAFF; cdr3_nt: TGTGCCTGGAGTGACAGTTATCAAGCTTTCTTT
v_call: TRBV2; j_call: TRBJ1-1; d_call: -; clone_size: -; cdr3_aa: CASRAVNTEAFF; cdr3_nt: TGTGCCAGCAGGGCAGTGAACACTGAAGCTTTCTTT